What follows are 3 T cell receptor beta chains derived from one specimen sequenced in a study of beta chain features in type 1 diabetes. Their target antigens are unknown. Overall study results and limits: Among all four CD4+ subsets, Type 1 diabetes patients had TCRB CDR3s that were moderately but significantly shorter.

Reverse transcribing all isolated RNA meant expressed TCRB transcripts were sequenced. Profiling relied on immunoSEQ multiplex PCR, and the TCRdb table lists in-frame clones only, not all of them. Here the sample spans a few hundred thousand clones, roughly 20% being singletons. Material for sequencing was naive CD4+ T cells from blood. All receptors come from a woman aged 40 to 50 with type 1 diabetes.

The CDR3 bases are TGTGCCAGCAGTTTAGTGGCCGTATTGAGCAATCAGCCCCAGCATTTT. Its translation is CASSLVAVLSNQPQHF. This chain uses TRBV28 with TRBJ1-5; D uncertain. Trimming left V 2 bases short and J 1 base short, with 12 bases between. Germline CDR1 MDHEN, CDR2 SYDVKM. This CDR3 is built from 16 residues.

Only a few counts were recorded for this clone. The chain uses TRBV7-2 and TRBJ2-7; 7 bases match TRBD2. The CDR3 consists of 14 residues. Germline trimming cut 0 bases from V and 5 bases from J; bases unmatched to any gene: 4. Per germline, CDR1 SGHTA and CDR2 FQGNSA. The CDR3 spells CASSLAGGPHEQYF. CDR3 in DNA: TGTGCCAGCAGCTTAGCGGGAGGGCCCCACGAGCAGTACTTC.

The rearrangement joins TRBV28 to TRBJ2-7; D call uncertain. This CDR3 contains 13 residues. Per the germline V gene, CDR1 is MDHEN and CDR2 is SYDVKM. Trimming pared 3 bases from V and 2 bases from J, leaving 8 bases between. The CDR3 protein is CASSLRSTYEQYF. DNA of the CDR3: TGTGCCAGCAGTTTGCGTTCCACCTACGAGCAGTACTTC. The variable domain in full, with the rest retrieved from reference TRBV28 and TRBJ2-7, is DVKVTQSSRYLVKRTGEKVFLECVQDMDHENMFWYRQDPGLGLRLIYFSYDVKMKEKGDIPEGYSVSREKKERFSLILESASTNQTSMYLCASSLRSTYEQYFGPGTRLTVT.